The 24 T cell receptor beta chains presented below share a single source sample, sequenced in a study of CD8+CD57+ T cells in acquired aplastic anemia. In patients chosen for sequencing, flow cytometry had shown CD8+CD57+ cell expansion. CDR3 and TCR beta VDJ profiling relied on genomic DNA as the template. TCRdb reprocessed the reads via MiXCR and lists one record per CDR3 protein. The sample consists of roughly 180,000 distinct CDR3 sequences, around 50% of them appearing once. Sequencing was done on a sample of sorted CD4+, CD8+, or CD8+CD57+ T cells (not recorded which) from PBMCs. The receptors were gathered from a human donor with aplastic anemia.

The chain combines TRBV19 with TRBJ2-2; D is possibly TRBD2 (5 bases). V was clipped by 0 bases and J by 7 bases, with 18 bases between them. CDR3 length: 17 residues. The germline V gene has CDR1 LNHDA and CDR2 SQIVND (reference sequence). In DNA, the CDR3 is TGTGCCAGTAGTATAGAGAGGACTCATCCGTCTGGCGGGGAGCTGTTTTTT. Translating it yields CASSIERTHPSGGELFF.

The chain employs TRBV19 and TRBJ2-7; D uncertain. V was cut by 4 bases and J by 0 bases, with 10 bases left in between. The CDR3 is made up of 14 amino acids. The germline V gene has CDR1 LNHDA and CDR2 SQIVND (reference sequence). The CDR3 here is CASSTRSGSYEQYF. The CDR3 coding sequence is TGTGCCAGTAGTACGAGGTCGGGCTCCTACGAGCAGTACTTC.

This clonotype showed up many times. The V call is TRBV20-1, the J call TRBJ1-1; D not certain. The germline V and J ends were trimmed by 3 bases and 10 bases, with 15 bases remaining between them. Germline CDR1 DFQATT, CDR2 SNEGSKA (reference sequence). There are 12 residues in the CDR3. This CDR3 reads CSARESFGGAFF. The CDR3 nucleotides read TGCAGTGCTAGGGAGTCCTTCGGCGGAGCTTTCTTT.

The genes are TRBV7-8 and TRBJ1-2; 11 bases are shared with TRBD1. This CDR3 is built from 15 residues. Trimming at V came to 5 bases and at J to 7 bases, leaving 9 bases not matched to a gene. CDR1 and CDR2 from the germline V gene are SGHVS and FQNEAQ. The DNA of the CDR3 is TGTGCCAGCAGCCTCGGACAGGGGGCTTTCAGTGGCTACACCTTC. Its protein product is CASSLGQGAFSGYTF.

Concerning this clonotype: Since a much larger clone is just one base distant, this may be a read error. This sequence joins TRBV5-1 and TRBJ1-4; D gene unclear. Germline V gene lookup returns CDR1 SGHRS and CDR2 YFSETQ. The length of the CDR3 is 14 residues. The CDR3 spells CASSLEGIQGKPFF. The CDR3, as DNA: TGCGCCAGCAGCTTGGAAGGGATCCAAGGAAAACCGTTTTTT.

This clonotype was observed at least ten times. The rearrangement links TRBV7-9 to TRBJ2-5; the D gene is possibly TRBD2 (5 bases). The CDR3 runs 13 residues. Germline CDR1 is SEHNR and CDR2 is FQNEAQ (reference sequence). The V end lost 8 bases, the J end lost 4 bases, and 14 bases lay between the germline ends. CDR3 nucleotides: TGTGCCAGCGTTCGGGGTTTGTCAGAGACCCAGTACTTC. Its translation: CASVRGLSETQYF.

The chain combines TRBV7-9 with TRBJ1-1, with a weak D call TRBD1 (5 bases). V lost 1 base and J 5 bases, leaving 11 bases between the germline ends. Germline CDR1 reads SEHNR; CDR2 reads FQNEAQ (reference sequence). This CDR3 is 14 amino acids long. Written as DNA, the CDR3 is TGTGCCAGCAGCTTAGTGGTTGGGGGGACTGAAGCTTTCTTT. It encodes CASSLVVGGTEAFF.

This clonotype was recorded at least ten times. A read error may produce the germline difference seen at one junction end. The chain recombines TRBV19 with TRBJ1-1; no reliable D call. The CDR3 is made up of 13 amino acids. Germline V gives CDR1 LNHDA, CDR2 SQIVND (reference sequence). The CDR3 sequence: CASSSGKNTEAFF. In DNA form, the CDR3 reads TGTGCCAGCAGTAGCGGGAAGAACACTGAAGCTTTCTTT.

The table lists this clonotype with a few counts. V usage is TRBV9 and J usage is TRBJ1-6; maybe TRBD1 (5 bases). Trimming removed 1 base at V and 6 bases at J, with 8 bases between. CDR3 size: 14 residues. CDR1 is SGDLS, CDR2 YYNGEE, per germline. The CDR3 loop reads CASSVLDSNSPLHF. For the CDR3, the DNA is TGTGCCAGCAGCGTATTAGACAGTAATTCACCCCTCCACTTT.

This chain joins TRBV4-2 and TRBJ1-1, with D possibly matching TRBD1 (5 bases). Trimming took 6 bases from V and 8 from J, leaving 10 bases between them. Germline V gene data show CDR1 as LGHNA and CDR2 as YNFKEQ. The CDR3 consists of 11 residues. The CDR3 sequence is CASSYGAEAFF. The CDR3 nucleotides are TGTGCCAGCAGTTACGGGGCAGAAGCTTTCTTT.

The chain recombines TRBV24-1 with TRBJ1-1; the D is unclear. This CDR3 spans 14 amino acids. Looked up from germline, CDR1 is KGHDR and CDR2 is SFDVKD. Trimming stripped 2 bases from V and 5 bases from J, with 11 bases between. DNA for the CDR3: TGTGCCACCAGTGATTCTGGTCGTCAAACTGAAGCTTTCTTT. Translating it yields CATSDSGRQTEAFF.

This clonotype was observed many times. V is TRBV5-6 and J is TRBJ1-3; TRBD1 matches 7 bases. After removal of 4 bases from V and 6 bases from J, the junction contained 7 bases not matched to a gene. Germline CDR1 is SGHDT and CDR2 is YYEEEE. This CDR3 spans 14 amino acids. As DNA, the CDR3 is TGTGCCAGCAGCGCTGGGACAGTCAAAAACACCATATATTTT. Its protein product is CASSAGTVKNTIYF.

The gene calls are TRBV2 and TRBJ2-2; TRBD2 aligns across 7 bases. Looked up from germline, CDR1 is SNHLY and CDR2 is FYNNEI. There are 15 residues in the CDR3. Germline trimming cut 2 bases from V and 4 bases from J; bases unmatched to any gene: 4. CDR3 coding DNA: TGTGCCAGCAGTGAATTGTCGGGGGGCACCGGGGAGCTGTTTTTT. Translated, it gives CASSELSGGTGELFF. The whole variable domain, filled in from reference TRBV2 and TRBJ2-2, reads EPEVTQTPSHQVTQMGQEVILRCVPISNHLYFYWYRQILGQKVEFLVSFYNNEISEKSEIFDDQFSVERPDGSNFTLKIRSTKLEDSAMYFCASSELSGGTGELFFGEGSRLTVL.

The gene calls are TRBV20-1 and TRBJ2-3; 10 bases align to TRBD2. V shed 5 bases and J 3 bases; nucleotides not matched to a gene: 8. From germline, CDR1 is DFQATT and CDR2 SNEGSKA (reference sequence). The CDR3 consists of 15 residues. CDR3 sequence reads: CSAESGTSDTDTQYF. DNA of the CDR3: TGCAGTGCTGAATCCGGGACTAGCGATACAGATACGCAGTATTTT.

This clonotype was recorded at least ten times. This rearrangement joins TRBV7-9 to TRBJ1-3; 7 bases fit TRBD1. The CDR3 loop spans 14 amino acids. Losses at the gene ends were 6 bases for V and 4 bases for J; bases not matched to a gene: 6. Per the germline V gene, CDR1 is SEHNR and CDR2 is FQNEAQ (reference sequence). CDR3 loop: CASRTTGTGNTIYF. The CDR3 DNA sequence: TGTGCCAGCAGAACGACAGGGACAGGAAACACCATATATTTT.

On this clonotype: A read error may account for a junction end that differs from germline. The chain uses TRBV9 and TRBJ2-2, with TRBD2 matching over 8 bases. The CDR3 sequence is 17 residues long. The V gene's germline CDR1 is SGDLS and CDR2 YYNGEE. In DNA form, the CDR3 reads TGTGCCGGCAGCGTAGAACTGGCGGGGGGCCGGAACGGGGAGCTGTTTTTT. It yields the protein CAGSVELAGGRNGELFF.

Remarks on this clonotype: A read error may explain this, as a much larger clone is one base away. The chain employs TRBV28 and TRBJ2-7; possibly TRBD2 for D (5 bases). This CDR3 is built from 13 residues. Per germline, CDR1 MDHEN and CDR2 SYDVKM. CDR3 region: CANSLSAGNEQYF. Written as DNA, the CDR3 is TGTGCCAACAGTTTATCGGCCGGGAACGAGCAGTACTTC.

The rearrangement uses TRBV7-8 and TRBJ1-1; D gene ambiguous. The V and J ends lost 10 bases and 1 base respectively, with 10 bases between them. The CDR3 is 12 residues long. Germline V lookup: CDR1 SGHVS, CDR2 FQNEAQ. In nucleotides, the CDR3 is TGTGCCATTGAGCTACCGAACACTGAAGCTTTCTTT. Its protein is CAIELPNTEAFF.

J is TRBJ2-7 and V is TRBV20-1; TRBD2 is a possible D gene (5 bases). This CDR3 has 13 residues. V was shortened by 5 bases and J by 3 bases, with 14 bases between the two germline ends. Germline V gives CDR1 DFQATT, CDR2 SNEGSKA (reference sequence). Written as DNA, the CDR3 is TGCAGTGCTCGGAGGTCGGGCAACTACGAGCAGTACTTC. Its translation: CSARRSGNYEQYF.

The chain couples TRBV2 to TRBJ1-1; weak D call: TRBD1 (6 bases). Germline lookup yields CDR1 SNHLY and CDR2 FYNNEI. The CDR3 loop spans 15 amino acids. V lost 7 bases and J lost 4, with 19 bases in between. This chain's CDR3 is CASTELQGSVTEAFF. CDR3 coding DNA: TGTGCCAGCACTGAGCTACAGGGTTCGGTCACTGAAGCTTTCTTT. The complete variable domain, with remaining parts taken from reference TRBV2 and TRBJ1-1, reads EPEVTQTPSHQVTQMGQEVILRCVPISNHLYFYWYRQILGQKVEFLVSFYNNEISEKSEIFDDQFSVERPDGSNFTLKIRSTKLEDSAMYFCASTELQGSVTEAFFGQGTRLTVV.

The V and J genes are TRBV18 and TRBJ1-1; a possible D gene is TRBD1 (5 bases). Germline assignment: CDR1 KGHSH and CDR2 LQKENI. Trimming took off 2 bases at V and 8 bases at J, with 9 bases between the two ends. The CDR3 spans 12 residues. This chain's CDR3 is CASSPGTEEAFF. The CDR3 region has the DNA TGTGCCAGCTCACCAGGGACGGAAGAAGCTTTCTTT.

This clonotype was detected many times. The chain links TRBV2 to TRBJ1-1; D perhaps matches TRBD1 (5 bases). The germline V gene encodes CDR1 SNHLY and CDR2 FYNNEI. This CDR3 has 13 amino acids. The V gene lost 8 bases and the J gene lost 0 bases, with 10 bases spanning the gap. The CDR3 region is CASASGMNTEAFF. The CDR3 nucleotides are TGTGCCAGCGCTTCAGGGATGAACACTGAAGCTTTCTTT.

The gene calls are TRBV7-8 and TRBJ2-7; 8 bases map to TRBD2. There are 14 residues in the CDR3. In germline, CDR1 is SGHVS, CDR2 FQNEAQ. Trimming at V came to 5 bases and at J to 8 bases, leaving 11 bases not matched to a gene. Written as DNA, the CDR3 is TGTGCCAGCAGCCTCCCGGGAGGGGGAAGGCAGCAGTACTTC. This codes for CASSLPGGGRQQYF.

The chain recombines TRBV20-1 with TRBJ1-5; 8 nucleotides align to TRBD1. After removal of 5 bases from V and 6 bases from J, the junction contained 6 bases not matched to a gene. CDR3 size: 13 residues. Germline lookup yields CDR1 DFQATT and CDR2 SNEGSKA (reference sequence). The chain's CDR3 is CSAGQGPTQPQHF. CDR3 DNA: TGCAGTGCTGGACAGGGTCCCACTCAGCCCCAGCATTTT.